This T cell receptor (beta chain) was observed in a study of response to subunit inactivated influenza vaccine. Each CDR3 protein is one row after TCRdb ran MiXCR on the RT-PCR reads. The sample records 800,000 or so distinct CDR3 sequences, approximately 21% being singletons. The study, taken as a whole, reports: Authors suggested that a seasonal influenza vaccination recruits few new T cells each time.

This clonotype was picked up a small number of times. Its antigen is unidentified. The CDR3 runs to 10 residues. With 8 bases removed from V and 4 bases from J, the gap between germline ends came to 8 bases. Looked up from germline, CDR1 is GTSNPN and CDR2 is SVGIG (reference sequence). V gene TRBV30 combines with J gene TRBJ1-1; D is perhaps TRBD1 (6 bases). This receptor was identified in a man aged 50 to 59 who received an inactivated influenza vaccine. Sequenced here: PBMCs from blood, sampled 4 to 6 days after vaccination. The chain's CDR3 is CAGGATEAFF. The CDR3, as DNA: TGTGCCGGGGGGGCCACTGAAGCTTTCTTT.